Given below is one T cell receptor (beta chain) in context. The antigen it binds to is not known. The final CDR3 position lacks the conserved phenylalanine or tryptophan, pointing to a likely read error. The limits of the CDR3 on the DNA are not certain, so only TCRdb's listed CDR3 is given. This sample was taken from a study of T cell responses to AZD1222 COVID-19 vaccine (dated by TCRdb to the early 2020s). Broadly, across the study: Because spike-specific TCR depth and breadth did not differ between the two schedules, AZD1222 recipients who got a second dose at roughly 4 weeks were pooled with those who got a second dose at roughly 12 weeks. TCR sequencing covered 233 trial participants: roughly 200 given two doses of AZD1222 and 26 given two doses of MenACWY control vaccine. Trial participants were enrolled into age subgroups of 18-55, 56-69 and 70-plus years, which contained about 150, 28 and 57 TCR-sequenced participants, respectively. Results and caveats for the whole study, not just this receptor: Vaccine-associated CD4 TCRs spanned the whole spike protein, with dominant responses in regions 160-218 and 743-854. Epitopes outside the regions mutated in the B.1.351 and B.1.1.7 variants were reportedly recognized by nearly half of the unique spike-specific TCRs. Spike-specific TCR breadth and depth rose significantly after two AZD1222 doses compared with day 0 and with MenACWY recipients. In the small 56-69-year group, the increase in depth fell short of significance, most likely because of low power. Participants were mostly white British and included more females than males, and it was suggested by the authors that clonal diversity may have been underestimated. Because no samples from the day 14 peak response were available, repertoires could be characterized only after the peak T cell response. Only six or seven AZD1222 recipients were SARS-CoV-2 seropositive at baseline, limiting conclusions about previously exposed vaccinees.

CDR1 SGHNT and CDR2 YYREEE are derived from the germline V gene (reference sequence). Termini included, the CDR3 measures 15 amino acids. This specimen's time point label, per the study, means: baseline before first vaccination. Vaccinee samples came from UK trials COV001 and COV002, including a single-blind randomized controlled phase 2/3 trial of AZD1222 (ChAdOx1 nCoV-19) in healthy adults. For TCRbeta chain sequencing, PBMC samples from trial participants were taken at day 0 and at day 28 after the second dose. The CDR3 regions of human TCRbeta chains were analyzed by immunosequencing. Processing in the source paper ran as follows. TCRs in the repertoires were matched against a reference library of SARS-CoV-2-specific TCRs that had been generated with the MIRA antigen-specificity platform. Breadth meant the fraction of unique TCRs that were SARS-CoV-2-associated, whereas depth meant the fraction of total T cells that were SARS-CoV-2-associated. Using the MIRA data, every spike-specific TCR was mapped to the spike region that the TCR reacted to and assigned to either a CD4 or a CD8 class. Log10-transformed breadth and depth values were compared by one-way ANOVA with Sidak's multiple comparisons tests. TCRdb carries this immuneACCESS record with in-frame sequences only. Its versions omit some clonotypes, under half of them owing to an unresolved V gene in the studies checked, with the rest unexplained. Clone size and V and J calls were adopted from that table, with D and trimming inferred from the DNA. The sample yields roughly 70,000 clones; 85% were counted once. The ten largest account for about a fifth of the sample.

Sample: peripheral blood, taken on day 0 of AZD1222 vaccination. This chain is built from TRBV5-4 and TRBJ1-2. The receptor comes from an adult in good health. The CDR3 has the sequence CASSLDPNIRAGELL.